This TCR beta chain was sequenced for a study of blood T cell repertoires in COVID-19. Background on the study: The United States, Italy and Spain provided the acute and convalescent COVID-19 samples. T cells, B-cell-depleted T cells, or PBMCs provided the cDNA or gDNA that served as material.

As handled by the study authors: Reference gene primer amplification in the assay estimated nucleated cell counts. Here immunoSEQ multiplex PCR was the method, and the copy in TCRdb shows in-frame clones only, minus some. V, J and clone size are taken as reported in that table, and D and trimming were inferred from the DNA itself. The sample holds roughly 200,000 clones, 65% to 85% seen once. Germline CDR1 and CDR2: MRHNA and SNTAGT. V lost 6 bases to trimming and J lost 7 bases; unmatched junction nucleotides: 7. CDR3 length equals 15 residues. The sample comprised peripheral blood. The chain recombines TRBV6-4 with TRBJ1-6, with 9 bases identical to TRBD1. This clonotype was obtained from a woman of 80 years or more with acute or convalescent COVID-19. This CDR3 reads CASRRQGQGNSPLHF. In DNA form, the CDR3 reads TGTGCCAGCAGGCGCCAAGGACAGGGGAATTCACCCCTCCACTTT.